This T cell receptor beta chain comes out of a study of spatial heterogeneity in lung cancer. Findings and limits, study-wide: Tumor mutation counts were tracked by expanded intratumoral alpha and beta TCR counts. The estimated TCR-seq coverage of tumor T cells amounted to roughly 7% when looking at alpha chains and 13% when looking at beta chains.

The sample's time point: sample taken at primary tumor resection. This clonotype appeared many times. The antigen is unknown. This beta chain represents an off-target read in a library built for alpha chains; its size is of limited meaning. Individual TCR cDNA molecules each bore their own unique molecular identifier. TCRdb called the 5' RACE reads again in MiXCR, with one record for every CDR3 protein. The sample includes under 20,000 distinct CDR3 sequences, roughly 6% of them seen just once. This TCR came from a male donor with early-stage non-small cell lung cancer. This specimen was lung tumor tissue, taken at surgery.

CDR3 protein: CASSPQSTEAFF. CDR3 DNA sequence: TGTGCCAGCTCACCTCAGTCCACTGAAGCTTTCTTT. The chain links TRBV18 to TRBJ1-1; D remains ambiguous. The V gene's germline CDR1 is KGHSH and CDR2 LQKENI. The CDR3 extends over 12 amino acids. Trimming stripped 3 bases from V and 4 bases from J, with 6 bases between.